Listed below are T cell receptor beta chains from one sample, sequenced in a study of cytomegalovirus exposure and HLA in healthy donors. Clones were read by immunoSEQ multiplex PCR, and TCRdb kept only the in-frame ones, dropping some. This sample has about 130,000 clones, with just over 75% found just once. The sample comprised PBMCs. Every receptor here comes from a woman in her forties or fifties in good health and CMV-seronegative. Both conserved end residues are part of each CDR3. The D gene is left open where the match is weak. A clone size is listed for some rows: how often the clone was seen (once, few, many), or a class if it is expanded.

V gene	D gene	clone size	J gene	CDR3 protein	CDR3 DNA
TRBV14	NA	once	TRBJ1-5	CASSQGIPGQPQHF	TGTGCCAGCAGCCAAGGGATTCCAGGTCAGCCCCAGCATTTT
TRBV7-8	NA	NA	TRBJ1-1	CASSLPGRSQIEAFF	TGTGCCAGCAGCTTACCGGGGAGAAGCCAAATTGAAGCTTTCTTT
TRBV5-1	TRBD2	NA	TRBJ2-5	CASSLAGGETQYF	TGCGCCAGCAGCTTGGCCGGGGGGGAGACCCAGTACTTC
TRBV19	TRBD1	NA	TRBJ1-5	CASSGPGQGGPYSNQPQHF	TGTGCCAGTAGTGGGCCGGGACAGGGAGGCCCTTATAGCAATCAGCCCCAGCATTTT
TRBV28	TRBD1	NA	TRBJ1-1	CASSFPQGANTEAFF	TGTGCCAGCAGTTTCCCACAGGGGGCGAACACTGAAGCTTTCTTT
TRBV7-2	TRBD1	NA	TRBJ1-2	CASSSGPGTGSGYTF	TGTGCCAGCAGCTCCGGTCCCGGGACAGGGTCTGGCTACACCTTC
TRBV15	NA	NA	TRBJ1-3	CATSRDLSGAGNTIYF	TGTGCCACCAGCAGAGATCTAAGTGGGGCGGGAAACACCATATATTTT
TRBV7-9	NA	NA	TRBJ2-1	CASSVSSFSSYNEQFF	TGTGCCAGCAGCGTGTCTAGCTTCAGCTCCTACAATGAGCAGTTCTTC
TRBV2	NA	NA	TRBJ1-2	CASRQKANNYGYTF	TGTGCCAGCAGACAGAAGGCCAACAACTATGGCTACACCTTC
TRBV7-2	NA	NA	TRBJ1-1	CASSAGVNTEAFF	TGTGCCAGCAGCGCGGGGGTGAACACTGAAGCTTTCTTT
TRBV27	TRBD2	NA	TRBJ2-7	CASSVTSVYEQYF	TGTGCCAGCAGTGTGACTAGCGTATACGAGCAGTACTTC
TRBV5-6	TRBD2	NA	TRBJ2-5	CASSLEREGRKTQYF	TGTGCCAGCAGCTTGGAGCGGGAGGGCCGGAAGACCCAGTACTTC
TRBV30	NA	NA	TRBJ2-5	CAWSVPGLRQETQYF	TGTGCCTGGAGTGTACCGGGTTTGCGTCAAGAGACCCAGTACTTC
TRBV27	TRBD1	few	TRBJ1-6	CASSGGQPDNSPLHF	TGTGCCAGCAGTGGGGGACAGCCTGATAATTCACCCCTCCACTTT
TRBV29-1	NA	NA	TRBJ1-1	CSFRRYSTEAFF	TGCAGCTTTCGCAGGTATTCCACTGAAGCTTTCTTT
TRBV9	TRBD2	once	TRBJ2-1	CASSFSGLAGTAAGFGEQFF	TGTGCCAGCAGCTTTTCGGGACTAGCGGGAACCGCGGCTGGGTTCGGTGAGCAGTTCTTC
TRBV9	NA	NA	TRBJ1-1	CASSALSGDTEAFF	TGTGCCAGCAGCGCACTCAGCGGGGACACTGAAGCTTTCTTT
TRBV9	NA	NA	TRBJ2-1	CASSTGQSRVNEQFF	TGTGCCAGCAGCACCGGACAAAGTCGGGTCAATGAGCAGTTCTTC
TRBV30	NA	NA	TRBJ1-1	CAWTWNTEAFF	TGTGCCTGGACCTGGAACACTGAAGCTTTCTTT
TRBV7-9	TRBD2	NA	TRBJ2-7	CASSFSGRTSYEQYF	TGTGCCAGCAGCTTTAGCGGGAGAACGTCCTACGAGCAGTACTTC
TRBV6-5	NA	NA	TRBJ2-2	CASSDSQNGPGELFF	TGTGCCAGCAGTGACTCACAGAACGGTCCCGGGGAGCTGTTTTTT
TRBV6-6	NA	few	TRBJ1-2	CASSYEEGPGNGYTF	TGTGCCAGCAGTTACGAGGAGGGGCCCGGGAATGGCTACACCTTC
TRBV5-1	TRBD2	NA	TRBJ2-3	CASSSLAGGPTDTQYF	TGCGCCAGCAGCTCACTAGCGGGAGGGCCCACAGATACGCAGTATTTT
TRBV7-6	TRBD1	NA	TRBJ2-2	CASSLGQGGKTGELFF	TGTGCCAGCAGCTTAGGACAGGGGGGAAAAACCGGGGAGCTGTTTTTT